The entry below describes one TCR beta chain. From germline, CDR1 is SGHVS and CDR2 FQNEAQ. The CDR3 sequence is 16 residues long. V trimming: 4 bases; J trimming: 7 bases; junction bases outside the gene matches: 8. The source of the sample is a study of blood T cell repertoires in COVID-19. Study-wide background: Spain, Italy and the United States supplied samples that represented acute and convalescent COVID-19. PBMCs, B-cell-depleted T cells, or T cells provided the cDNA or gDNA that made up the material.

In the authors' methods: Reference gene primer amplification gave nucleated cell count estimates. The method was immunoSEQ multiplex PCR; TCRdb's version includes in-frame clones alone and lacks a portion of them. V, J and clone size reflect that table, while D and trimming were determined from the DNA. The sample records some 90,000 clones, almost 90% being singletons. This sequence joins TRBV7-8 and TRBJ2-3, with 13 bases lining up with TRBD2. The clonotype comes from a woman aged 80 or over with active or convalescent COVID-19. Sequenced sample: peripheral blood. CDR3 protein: CASSSRTSGSLNTQYF. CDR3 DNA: TGTGCCAGCAGCTCCCGGACTAGCGGGAGTCTAAATACGCAGTATTTT.